This record looks at one T cell receptor (beta chain) sequence and its context. The antigen this receptor binds is unknown. No base quality information exists; no much larger clone differs at one position. The sample belongs to a study of breast tumors, draining lymph nodes, adjacent tissues (dated by TCRdb to about 2016). A note on the overall study: In breast cancer patients, the study compared the TCR beta repertoires of tumor, adjacent nontumor tissue and axillary lymph nodes. In human breast cancer, the study set out to evaluate how tumor, surrounding tissue and draining lymph node repertoires relate to one another and whether T cells may move between these sites. General study outcomes and caveats: Tumor T-cell repertoires showed less diversity than lymph node repertoires and more diversity than nontumor tissue repertoires, and tumor T-cell repertoires showed preferential V and J gene usage. A scenario in which most tumor T cells derive from the lymph node and then expand within tumor tissue was judged to be consistent with the data. Tumor and nontumor tissue repertoires were significantly more similar in luminal-like than in basal-like breast cancer. The conclusion that tumor T cells originate in lymph nodes was presented as consistent with a hypothesis rather than as directly demonstrated.

The axillary draining lymph nodes of breast cancer patients were the source of the lymph node samples. The CDR1 and CDR2 encoded by the germline V gene (reference sequence) are DFQATT and SNEGSKA. From its cysteine to its phenylalanine, the CDR3 spans 13 amino acids. Of the read, only the CDR3 DNA is kept; its 39 bases are in frame from base 1. The germline V and J ends show losses of 1 base and 8 bases respectively, and no gene match explains 5 bases of the junction. Data came from an Illumina HiSeq 2000. Multiplex PCR amplification was used to generate the TCR beta chain libraries. The amplified TCR beta chain products were analyzed by high-throughput sequencing. TCRdb reanalyzed the raw reads on its own, using fastp at Q25 for trimming and MiXCR for clone calling, and kept in-frame beta chains. When rows share a CDR3 protein, they turn into one entry using the most common DNA and genes. Present in this sample are roughly 130,000 distinct CDR3 sequences, approximately 30% of which were seen just once. Approximately 2.3% of the sample is in the top ten clones.

This TCR derives from a female donor with breast cancer. Some clones in this sample may be carry-over from other donors' samples. The chain is made from TRBV20-1 and TRBJ1-2; TRBD1 lines up with 9 middle nucleotides. The sample consisted of axillary lymph node tissue. CDR3 loop: CSARVGTGKGYTF. The DNA sequence is as follows: TGCAGTGCTAGAGTCGGGACAGGGAAAGGCTACACCTTC.